The entry that follows covers one T cell receptor beta chain sequence. Its antigen is still unknown. In the same sample, other DNA sequences code for this CDR3. PCR amplification relied on 60 Vbeta primers (plus 13 Jbeta primers). The repertoire was sequenced with immunoSEQ multiplex PCR; TCRdb's copy has only in-frame clones and lacks some. The table has 160,000 or so clones, over 80% seen once. These data belong to a study of cytomegalovirus exposure and HLA in healthy donors. Overall study findings and caveats: A likely sequencing artifact accounted for one observed cluster of highly shared sequence variants.

Trimming cost V 6 bases and J 8 bases; bases outside gene matches: 10. Germline V lookup: CDR1 MNHEY, CDR2 SMNVEV (reference sequence). This CDR3 comprises 15 residues. The clonotype comes from a male donor in good health and CMV-seropositive. Sequences were obtained from PBMCs. The rearrangement uses TRBV27 and TRBJ2-2; 9 bases are shared with TRBD2. The CDR3 region is CASRRLADPTGELFF. CDR3 DNA sequence: TGTGCCAGCAGGCGACTAGCGGACCCCACTGGGGAGCTGTTTTTT.